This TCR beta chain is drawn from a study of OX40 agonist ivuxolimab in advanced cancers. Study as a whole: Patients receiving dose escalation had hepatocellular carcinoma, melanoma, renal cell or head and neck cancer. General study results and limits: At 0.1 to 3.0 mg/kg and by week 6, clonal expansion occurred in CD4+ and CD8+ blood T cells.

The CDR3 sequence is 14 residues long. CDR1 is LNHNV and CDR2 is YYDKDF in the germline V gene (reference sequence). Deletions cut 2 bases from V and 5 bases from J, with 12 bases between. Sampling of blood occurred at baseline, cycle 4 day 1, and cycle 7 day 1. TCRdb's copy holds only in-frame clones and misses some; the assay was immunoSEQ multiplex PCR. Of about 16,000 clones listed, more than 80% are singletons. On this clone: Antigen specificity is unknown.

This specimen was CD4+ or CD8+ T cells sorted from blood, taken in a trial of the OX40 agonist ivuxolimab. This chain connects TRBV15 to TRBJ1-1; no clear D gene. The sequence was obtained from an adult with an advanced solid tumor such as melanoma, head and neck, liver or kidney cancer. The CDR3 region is CATSRPNSGTEAFF. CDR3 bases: TGTGCCACCAGCAGACCGAATTCGGGGACTGAAGCTTTCTTT.